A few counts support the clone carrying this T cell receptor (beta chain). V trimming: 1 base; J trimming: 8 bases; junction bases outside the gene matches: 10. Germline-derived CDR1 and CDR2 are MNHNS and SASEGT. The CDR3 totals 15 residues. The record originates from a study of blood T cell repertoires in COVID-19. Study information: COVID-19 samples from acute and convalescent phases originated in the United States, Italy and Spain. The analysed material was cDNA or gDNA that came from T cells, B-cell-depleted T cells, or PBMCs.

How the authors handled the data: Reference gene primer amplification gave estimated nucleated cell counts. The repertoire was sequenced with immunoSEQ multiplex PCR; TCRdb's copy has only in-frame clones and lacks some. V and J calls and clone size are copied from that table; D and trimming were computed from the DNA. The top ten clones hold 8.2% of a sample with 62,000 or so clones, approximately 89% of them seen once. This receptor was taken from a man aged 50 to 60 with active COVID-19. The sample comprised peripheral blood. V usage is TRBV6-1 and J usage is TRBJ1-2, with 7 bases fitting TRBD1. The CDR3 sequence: CASSEVEGDSRGYTF. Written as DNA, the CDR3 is TGTGCCAGCAGTGAAGTTGAGGGGGACAGTCGGGGCTACACCTTC.